This T cell receptor beta chain was identified in a study of blood T cells in healthy people across ages. Study overall: Per two T cells, template switching captured roughly one barcoded beta molecule.

Overall study findings and caveats: It was the long-lived donors that had more naive CD4+ cells and higher diversity than aged donors. Per million T cells, TCR beta diversity dropped roughly linearly as age increased.

Each donor supplied roughly 9 milliliters of peripheral blood. Note on this clonotype: Its specificity is not known.

The CDR3 consists of 15 residues. Trimming cost V 5 bases and J 6 bases; bases outside gene matches: 8. The germline gives CDR1 SGHTA, CDR2 FQGNSA. Together with a sample-barcoded 5' primer, a J-beta primer mix was included in a second PCR lasting roughly 6 to 12 cycles. One entry per CDR3 protein results from TCRdb running MiXCR on the 5' RACE reads. Of around 990,000 distinct CDR3 sequences listed, around 25% are singletons. The same data also went into a second study, on T cells of mothers and their children.

Sequenced: blood. The chain carries TRBV7-2 and TRBJ1-5; 9 bases match TRBD1. The TCR was taken from a girl aged 2 to 10 in good health. CDR3 nucleotide sequence: TGTGCCAGCAGCCGTACAGGGGGCGCGGGTCAGCCCCAGCATTTT. It encodes CASSRTGGAGQPQHF.